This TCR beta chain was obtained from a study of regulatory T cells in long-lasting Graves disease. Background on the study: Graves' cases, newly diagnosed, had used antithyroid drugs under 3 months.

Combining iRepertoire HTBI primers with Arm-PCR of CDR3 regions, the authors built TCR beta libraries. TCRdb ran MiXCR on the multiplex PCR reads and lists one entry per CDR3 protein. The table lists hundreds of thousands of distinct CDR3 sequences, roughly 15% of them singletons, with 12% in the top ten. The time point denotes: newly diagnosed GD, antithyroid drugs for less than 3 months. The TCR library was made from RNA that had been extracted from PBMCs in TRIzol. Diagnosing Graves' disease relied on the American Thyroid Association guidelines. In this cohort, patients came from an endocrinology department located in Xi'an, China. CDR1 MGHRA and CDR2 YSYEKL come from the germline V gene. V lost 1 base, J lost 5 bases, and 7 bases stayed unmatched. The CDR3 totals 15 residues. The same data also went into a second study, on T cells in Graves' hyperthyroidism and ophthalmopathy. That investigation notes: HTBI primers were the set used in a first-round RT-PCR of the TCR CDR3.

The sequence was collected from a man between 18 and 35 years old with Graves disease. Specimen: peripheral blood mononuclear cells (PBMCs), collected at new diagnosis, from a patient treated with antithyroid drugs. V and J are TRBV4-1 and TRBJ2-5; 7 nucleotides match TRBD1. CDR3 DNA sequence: TGCGCCAGCAGCCAAGTTCAAACAGGGGATGAGACCCAGTACTTC. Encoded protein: CASSQVQTGDETQYF.